This passage covers 17 T cell receptor beta chains from one sample sequenced in a study of beta chain features in type 1 diabetes. The study reverse transcribed the entire isolated RNA, so it sequenced expressed TCRB transcripts. TCRdb's table, derived via immunoSEQ multiplex PCR, lists solely in-frame clones and lacks some. This table holds about half a million clones, 30% found once. Source material: naive CD4+ T cells from blood. The source of these receptors is a young man in good health.

This clone has more than one count but fewer than ten. This chain joins TRBV6-5 and TRBJ2-3; weak D call: TRBD1 (6 bases). Germline V CDR1 and CDR2: MNHEY, SVGAGI. The CDR3 extends over 15 amino acids. V lost 6 bases and J lost 1, with 14 bases in between. CDR3 nucleotide sequence: TGTGCCAGCAGGAAACAGGGCCGAGGCACAGATACGCAGTATTTT. As protein: CASRKQGRGTDTQYF.

This chain connects TRBV5-6 to TRBJ2-1, with 12 bases fitting TRBD2. J gave up 4 bases and V 2 bases, and 7 bases lay outside the gene matches. The CDR3 totals 17 residues. CDR1 and CDR2 (germline): SGHDT, YYEEEE. The CDR3 coding sequence is TGTGCCAGCAGCTTATTGACTAGCGGGGGCCTGTACAATGAGCAGTTCTTC. Its translation is CASSLLTSGGLYNEQFF.

Only a few counts were recorded for this clone. The V call is TRBV9, the J call TRBJ1-3; 10 positions match TRBD1. Per the germline V gene, CDR1 is SGDLS and CDR2 is YYNGEE. The length of the CDR3 is 16 residues. With V trimmed by 2 bases and J by 0 bases, 2 bases remained unmatched. The CDR3: CASSVGTGVSGNTIYF. The CDR3 region has the DNA TGTGCCAGCAGCGTGGGGACAGGGGTCTCTGGAAACACCATATATTTT.

J is TRBJ2-5 and V is TRBV5-1; D remains ambiguous. V was trimmed by 4 bases and J by 3 bases, leaving 13 bases between them. The CDR3 sequence is 14 residues long. Germline loops: CDR1 SGHRS, CDR2 YFSETQ. Written as DNA, the CDR3 is TGCGCCAGCAGCCGCCCTCCGATGGAAGAGACCCAGTACTTC. Amino acids: CASSRPPMEETQYF. Looking up the rest from reference TRBV5-1 and TRBJ2-5 gives the full variable domain: KAGVTQTPRYLIKTRGQQVTLSCSPISGHRSVSWYQQTPGQGLQFLFEYFSETQRNKGNFPGRFSGRQFSNSRSEMNVSTLELGDSALYLCASSRPPMEETQYFGPGTRLLVL.

The chain is built from TRBV28 and TRBJ2-3, with 9 bases matching TRBD2. The length of the CDR3 is 10 residues. Germline CDR1 MDHEN, CDR2 SYDVKM. Trimming took 8 bases from V and 14 from J; bases not matched to a gene: 5. The DNA of the CDR3 is TGTGCCAGCTCCGGGACTAGCATGTATTTT. Protein: CASSGTSMYF. Using reference TRBV28 and TRBJ2-3 for the parts outside the CDR3, the full variable domain is DVKVTQSSRYLVKRTGEKVFLECVQDMDHENMFWYRQDPGLGLRLIYFSYDVKMKEKGDIPEGYSVSREKKERFSLILESASTNQTSMYLCASSGTSMYFGPGTRLTVL.

The rearrangement uses TRBV30 and TRBJ2-5; D is undetermined. CDR3 size: 13 residues. V shed 8 bases and J shed 0 bases, with 13 bases lying between them. Germline V lookup: CDR1 GTSNPN, CDR2 SVGIG (reference sequence). Written as DNA, the CDR3 is TGTGCCGCAACGTGGGTGTACCAAGAGACCCAGTACTTC. It codes for CAATWVYQETQYF.

This clone has just a few counts. V and J are TRBV30 and TRBJ2-3; the D gene is possibly TRBD2 (6 bases). The CDR3 runs 14 residues. Trimming stripped 3 bases from V and 2 bases from J, with 12 bases between. The germline gives CDR1 GTSNPN, CDR2 SVGIG (reference sequence). Written as DNA, the CDR3 is TGTGCCTGGAGGCGGGACTCCAACACAGATACGCAGTATTTT. Protein product: CAWRRDSNTDTQYF.

The rearrangement uses TRBV29-1 and TRBJ1-1; the D gene is possibly TRBD1 (6 bases). The CDR3 totals 13 residues. Germline assignment: CDR1 SQVTM and CDR2 ANQGSEA. Trimming shortened V by 7 bases and J by 3 bases, and 15 bases separated the two germline ends. The CDR3 protein is CSANRQVDTEAFF. DNA of the CDR3: TGCAGCGCAAATCGACAGGTCGACACTGAAGCTTTCTTT.

V gene TRBV6-6 combines with J gene TRBJ2-7; 16 nucleotides agree with TRBD2. Germline CDR1 and CDR2: MNHNY and SVGAGI (reference sequence). The length of the CDR3 is 16 residues. After removal of 5 bases from V and 6 bases from J, the junction contained 7 bases not matched to a gene. CDR3 protein: CASSQGLAGGPSEQYF. The CDR3 nucleotides read TGTGCCAGCAGTCAGGGACTAGCGGGAGGGCCATCCGAGCAGTACTTC.

This clone was recorded a few times. J is TRBJ2-1 and V is TRBV20-1, with TRBD2 as a possible D gene (5 bases). The CDR3 has 11 amino acids. The V end lost 8 bases, the J end lost 3 bases, and 8 bases lay between the germline ends. CDR1 DFQATT and CDR2 SNEGSKA come from the germline V gene (reference sequence). This CDR3 reads CSKEDYNEQFF. The CDR3 nucleotides read TGCAGTAAGGAGGACTACAATGAGCAGTTCTTC.

This clone was counted only a few times. The gene calls are TRBV6-6 and TRBJ2-3; D uncertain. V was shortened by 2 bases and J by 3 bases, with 6 bases between the two germline ends. Germline CDR1 and CDR2: MNHNY and SVGAGI (reference sequence). The CDR3 spans 13 residues. CDR3 sequence reads: CASSYMGTDTQYF. Here the CDR3 DNA reads TGTGCCAGCAGTTACATGGGGACAGATACGCAGTATTTT.

This chain joins TRBV7-9 and TRBJ2-5; D is ambiguous. Trimming left V 6 bases short and J 7 bases short, with 18 bases between. The germline gives CDR1 SEHNR, CDR2 FQNEAQ (reference sequence). CDR3 length: 14 amino acids. CDR3 residues: CASRRLADQWTQYF. The CDR3 DNA is TGTGCCAGCAGAAGACTCGCCGACCAATGGACCCAGTACTTC.

The CDR3 loop reads CSVEDRGNTGELFF. The CDR3 DNA sequence: TGCAGCGTTGAAGACAGGGGAAACACCGGGGAGCTGTTTTTT. This chain joins TRBV29-1 and TRBJ2-2; tentatively, D is TRBD1 (6 bases). With 0 bases removed from V and 2 bases from J, the gap between germline ends came to 7 bases. The CDR3 has 14 amino acids. Germline CDR1 is SQVTM and CDR2 is ANQGSEA.

The CDR3 is CSVETSAQGDEQFF. The CDR3 DNA reads as TGCAGCGTTGAAACTAGCGCCCAAGGCGATGAGCAGTTCTTC. The chain has TRBV29-1 and TRBJ2-1; the match to TRBD2 covers 7 bases. The CDR3 extends over 14 amino acids. Looked up from germline, CDR1 is SQVTM and CDR2 is ANQGSEA. V lost 2 bases, J lost 8 bases, and 9 bases stayed unmatched.

The chain couples TRBV29-1 to TRBJ1-5; 7 nucleotides match TRBD1. Germline trimming cut 7 bases from V and 7 bases from J; bases unmatched to any gene: 10. The CDR3 runs 13 residues. In germline, CDR1 is SQVTM, CDR2 ANQGSEA. DNA of the CDR3: TGCAGCGCTGAGGAGGGGGCAGGACAGCCCCAGCATTTT. This encodes CSAEEGAGQPQHF. Filled out from reference TRBV29-1 and TRBJ1-5, the complete variable domain reads SAVISQKPSRDICQRGTSLTIQCQVDSQVTMMFWYRQQPGQSLTLIATANQGSEATYESGFVIDKFPISRPNLTFSTLTVSNMSPEDSSIYLCSAEEGAGQPQHFGDGTRLSIL.

This clone was picked up a small number of times. The chain employs TRBV29-1 and TRBJ1-2; D is ambiguous. Germline CDR1 and CDR2: SQVTM and ANQGSEA. V gave up 3 bases and J gave up 5 bases, with 13 bases separating them. This CDR3 is built from 13 residues. This chain's CDR3 is CSVESFPSYGYTF. The CDR3 DNA reads TGCAGCGTTGAGAGCTTCCCCTCGTATGGCTACACCTTC.

This clone turned up a few times. The chain links TRBV19 to TRBJ2-7; D might be TRBD2 (5 bases). The V end was cut by 1 base, the J end by 2 bases, with 9 bases between. Germline CDR1 and CDR2: LNHDA and SQIVND (reference sequence). The CDR3 has 14 amino acids. The CDR3 DNA follows: TGTGCCAGTAGTATAGGGGAGTGGACCTACGAGCAGTACTTC. Residues: CASSIGEWTYEQYF.